This T cell receptor (beta chain) was observed in a study of shared clonotypes between healthy human individuals. Notes on the study in general: Having only a few donors restricted how much genetic and exposure-history diversity was captured.

The CDR3 spans 13 residues. V lost 0 bases to trimming and J lost 3 bases, with 6 bases between them. Germline assignment: CDR1 SGDLS and CDR2 YYNGEE. With regard to this clone: Its cognate antigen is unknown.

Several immunoSEQ plates held equal portions of the genomic DNA taken from each subset. Generated by immunoSEQ multiplex PCR, the TCRdb table keeps only in-frame clones and is missing some. The table lists about 490,000 clones, 60% to 80% of them singletons. All donors qualified as healthy HIV-negative adults and had experienced no recent acute infections or vaccinations. The rearrangement uses TRBV9 and TRBJ1-1; a weak D match, TRBD1 (5 bases). Sequenced sample: PBMCs. This TCR came from a woman aged 40 to 50 in good health. Some clones in this sample may be carry-over from other donors' samples. CDR3 residues: CASSVVGDTEAFF. The CDR3 nucleotides are TGTGCCAGCAGCGTAGTAGGGGACACTGAAGCTTTCTTT. Drawing the rest from reference TRBV9 and TRBJ1-1, the complete variable domain is DSGVTQTPKHLITATGQRVTLRCSPRSGDLSVYWYQQSLDQGLQFLIQYYNGEERAKGNILERFSAQQFPDLHSELNLSSLELGDSALYFCASSVVGDTEAFFGQGTRLTVV.